This T cell receptor (beta chain) was sequenced in a study of beta chain features in type 1 diabetes. Study-wide background: Across every sample, 85 million to 120 million sorted cells were examined in total.

Study-level results: Across all four CD4+ subsets, people with type 1 diabetes showed modestly shorter TCRB CDR3s.

The authors obtained over 98% purity in all sorted populations. A few counts support this clone. Antigen: not known. This CDR3 has 12 residues. Trimming cost V 6 bases and J 1 base, with 6 bases left between them. In germline, CDR1 is MDHEN, CDR2 SYDVKM. The whole isolated RNA underwent reverse transcription, so sequencing captured expressed TCRB transcripts. The method was immunoSEQ multiplex PCR; TCRdb's version includes in-frame clones alone and lacks a portion of them. The sample lists under 350,000 clones, roughly 25% occurring once. V gene TRBV28 combines with J gene TRBJ1-1; unclear D gene. The TCR originated in a woman aged 30 to 39 with type 1 diabetes. What was sequenced was naive CD4+ T cells from blood. The DNA of the CDR3 is TGTGCCAGCAGGGCCACGAACACTGAAGCTTTCTTT. Translation: CASRATNTEAFF.